A single sample gave rise to the 23 T cell receptor beta chains below, sequenced in a study of T cells in narcolepsy. The assay was immunoSEQ multiplex PCR, and TCRdb's table has in-frame clones only and misses some. Among approximately 25,000 clones listed, roughly 86% were seen once. The sample consisted of CD45RA- memory CD4+ T cells from PBMCs. The source is a human donor with narcolepsy.

The genes are TRBV6-6 and TRBJ2-7; D is undetermined. Per the germline V gene, CDR1 is MNHNY and CDR2 is SVGAGI (reference sequence). The CDR3 runs 12 residues. With 2 bases removed from V and 7 bases from J, the gap between germline ends came to 9 bases. The DNA for the CDR3 is TGTGCCAGCAGTTACCCCACCGGGGAGCAGTACTTC. It yields the protein CASSYPTGEQYF.

V is TRBV27 and J is TRBJ2-5, with 11 bases that match TRBD2. The CDR3 consists of 16 residues. The germline CDR1 and CDR2 sequences are MNHEY and SMNVEV (reference sequence). The J segment lost 5 bases and the V segment lost 3 bases, leaving 8 bases of the junction unmatched. CDR3 bases: TGTGCCAGCAGTTTTAAGAGACTAGCGGGATTGGAGACCCAGTACTTC. Translation: CASSFKRLAGLETQYF.

The V call is TRBV11-2, the J call TRBJ2-5, with D tentatively TRBD2 (6 bases). Near its end, the DNA agrees better with TRBJ2-7, so the J call may be wrong. This CDR3 contains 17 residues. Germline V gene sequence: CDR1 SGHAT, CDR2 FQNNGV. CDR3 region: CASSPQSLQRASYEQYF. The CDR3 DNA reads TGTGCCAGCAGCCCTCAATCTCTCCAGCGGGCCTCCTACGAGCAGTACTTC.

This chain uses TRBV19 with TRBJ2-1; no clear D gene. Germline CDR1 and CDR2: LNHDA and SQIVND (reference sequence). Trimming took 2 bases from V and 6 from J, leaving 20 bases between them. The CDR3 spans 17 residues. CDR3 DNA: TGTGCCAGTAGTATAAACAATATGGGTAGGATAGGCAATGAGCAGTTCTTC. It specifies CASSINNMGRIGNEQFF.

DNA of the CDR3: TGTGCCAGCAGCTTAGTTGCAGAACCGAACTATGGCTACACCTTC. It codes for CASSLVAEPNYGYTF. The genes are TRBV7-2 and TRBJ1-2, with D unresolved. The CDR3 is 15 amino acids. Deletions cut 1 base from V and 2 bases from J, with 11 bases between. Germline loops: CDR1 SGHTA, CDR2 FQGNSA.

V usage is TRBV2 and J usage is TRBJ1-1, with 7 bases that match TRBD1. From germline, CDR1 is SNHLY and CDR2 FYNNEI. This CDR3 has 13 residues. V was pared by 5 bases and J by 2 bases, with 2 bases of the junction left unmatched. CDR3 sequence: CASSRDRNTEAFF. In nucleotides, the CDR3 is TGTGCCAGCAGTCGGGACAGAAACACTGAAGCTTTCTTT. Variable domain in full (rest from reference TRBV2 and TRBJ1-1): EPEVTQTPSHQVTQMGQEVILRCVPISNHLYFYWYRQILGQKVEFLVSFYNNEISEKSEIFDDQFSVERPDGSNFTLKIRSTKLEDSAMYFCASSRDRNTEAFFGQGTRLTVV.

This clone was recorded once. The V and J genes are TRBV20-1 and TRBJ2-6, with a possible D match to TRBD1 (5 bases). The CDR3 contains 11 residues. V lost 3 bases, J lost 9 bases, and 6 bases lay in between. The germline V gene has CDR1 DFQATT and CDR2 SNEGSKA (reference sequence). The chain's CDR3 is CSARGHNVLTF. The CDR3 nucleotides read TGCAGTGCTAGGGGGCACAACGTCCTGACTTTC.

By share of the sample, this clone is medium-sized. The rearrangement joins TRBV7-2 to TRBJ1-3, with a weak D call TRBD1 (5 bases). This CDR3 has 15 residues. V lost 2 bases and J lost 3, with 11 bases in between. Germline-derived CDR1 and CDR2 are SGHTA and FQGNSA. The CDR3: CASSLPGIGGNTIYF. CDR3 sequence (DNA): TGTGCCAGCAGCTTACCAGGGATCGGTGGAAACACCATATATTTT.

The V gene is TRBV28, the J gene TRBJ1-2; D gene unclear. Per germline, CDR1 MDHEN and CDR2 SYDVKM. V dropped 6 bases and J dropped 2 bases, with 13 bases sitting between them. The CDR3 loop spans 14 amino acids. DNA of the CDR3: TGTGCCAGCAGACCAGGACCGAAAAACTATGGCTACACCTTC. It translates to CASRPGPKNYGYTF.

The V gene is TRBV7-9, the J gene TRBJ2-7, with D perhaps TRBD2 (5 bases). The V end was cut by 2 bases, the J end by 0 bases, with 11 bases between. CDR3 length: 15 amino acids. The germline V gene encodes CDR1 SEHNR and CDR2 FQNEAQ (reference sequence). The CDR3: CASSLFSGVSYEQYF. As DNA, the CDR3 is TGTGCCAGCAGCTTATTTTCCGGGGTCTCCTACGAGCAGTACTTC.

V and J are TRBV5-5 and TRBJ1-4; D might be TRBD1 (5 bases). CDR1 and CDR2 (germline): SGHKS, YYEKEE (reference sequence). Trimming shortened V by 0 bases and J by 5 bases, and 11 bases separated the two germline ends. There are 15 residues in the CDR3. The CDR3, as DNA: TGTGCCAGCAGCTTGGGGGACTGGGGCAATGAAAAACTGTTTTTT. Translating it yields CASSLGDWGNEKLFF.

The chain couples TRBV6-5 to TRBJ2-1, with D unresolved. CDR1 is MNHEY, CDR2 SVGAGI, per germline. Trimming left V 6 bases short and J 12 bases short, with 21 bases between. This CDR3 contains 14 residues. CDR3 residues: CASRRVSGYQTQFF. CDR3 DNA sequence: TGTGCCAGCAGAAGGGTTAGTGGGTACCAAACGCAGTTCTTC.

The CDR3: CASSKVDRGYGYTF. DNA of the CDR3: TGTGCCAGCAGTAAAGTCGACAGGGGCTACGGCTACACCTTC. J is TRBJ1-2 and V is TRBV6-1; 8 bases match TRBD1. CDR1 and CDR2 from the germline V gene are MNHNS and SASEGT. Germline trimming cut 5 bases from V and 8 bases from J; bases unmatched to any gene: 10. This CDR3 region has 14 residues.

The chain employs TRBV7-3 and TRBJ2-2, with TRBD2 identical over 8 bases. Germline-derived CDR1 and CDR2 are SGHTA and FQGTGA. V was clipped by 5 bases and J by 5 bases; unmatched bases: 10. The CDR3 contains 16 residues. For the CDR3, the DNA is TGTGCCAGCAGCCGCCCGCAAGCTAGCGGGACCGGGGAGCTGTTTTTT. Translated: CASSRPQASGTGELFF.

The chain joins TRBV11-2 to TRBJ2-5, with TRBD2 identical over 9 bases. The assigned J gene may be wrong: the sequence end matches TRBJ2-7 better. CDR1 and CDR2 (germline): SGHAT, FQNNGV. CDR3 length: 15 residues. CDR3 amino acids: CASSLRASGTYEQYF. CDR3 coding DNA: TGTGCCAGCAGCTTACGTGCTAGCGGGACCTACGAGCAGTACTTC.

V usage is TRBV6-5 and J usage is TRBJ2-7; TRBD1 might be the D (5 bases). CDR1 is MNHEY, CDR2 SVGAGI, per germline. The CDR3 covers 15 residues. The V gene lost 7 bases and the J gene lost 2 bases, with 18 bases spanning the gap. CDR3 sequence: CASNLRRGGTYEQYF. CDR3 nucleotides: TGTGCCAGCAACCTACGAAGGGGCGGAACCTACGAGCAGTACTTC.

The V gene is TRBV9, the J gene TRBJ2-1; D could derive from TRBD1 or TRBD2 (6 bases each). The CDR3 has 16 amino acids. Germline V lookup: CDR1 SGDLS, CDR2 YYNGEE. The V end lost 2 bases, the J end lost 1 base, and 13 bases lay between the germline ends. The CDR3 nucleotides are TGTGCCAGCAGCGTTAGCGGAGGGGGGTCCTACAATGAGCAGTTCTTC. This codes for CASSVSGGGSYNEQFF.

A few counts support this clone. V usage is TRBV4-1 and J usage is TRBJ1-3; no reliable D call. The CDR3 runs to 16 residues. Trimming stripped 4 bases from V and 0 bases from J, with 13 bases between. Germline CDR1 and CDR2: MGHRA and YSYEKL. The CDR3 nucleotides read TGCGCCAGCAGCCGAGTAGGGCGGATCTCTGGAAACACCATATATTTT. As protein: CASSRVGRISGNTIYF.

The rearrangement uses TRBV2 and TRBJ2-1, with 7 bases lining up with TRBD2. The germline CDR1 and CDR2 sequences are SNHLY and FYNNEI. The junction had 10 bases not matched to a gene; V was cut back by 7 bases and J by 4 bases. The CDR3 sequence is 15 residues long. The CDR3 loop reads CASTYLTSSYNEQFF. The CDR3 bases are TGTGCCAGCACCTATCTGACTAGCTCGTACAATGAGCAGTTCTTC.

This chain uses TRBV7-2 with TRBJ1-1; D might be TRBD1 (5 bases). The CDR3 sequence is 14 residues long. The V gene lost 1 base and the J gene lost 10 bases, with 16 bases spanning the gap. Germline values: CDR1 SGHTA, CDR2 FQGNSA. The CDR3 loop is CASSLGGTGNRAFF. DNA for the CDR3: TGTGCCAGCAGCTTAGGGGGGACGGGGAATCGAGCTTTCTTT.

The chain couples TRBV27 to TRBJ2-2; D unclear. V was shortened by 3 bases and J by 4 bases, with 12 bases between the two germline ends. The CDR3 totals 15 residues. CDR1 and CDR2 (germline): MNHEY, SMNVEV (reference sequence). The chain's CDR3 is CASSFAAQTTGELFF. CDR3 DNA sequence: TGTGCCAGCAGTTTTGCGGCACAGACCACCGGGGAGCTGTTTTTT.

The rearrangement uses TRBV5-1 and TRBJ2-7; D may match TRBD1 or TRBD2 (5 bases each). The CDR3 is 15 residues long. Between the trimmed V and J ends, which lost 1 base and 4 bases, there was a span of 15 bases. CDR1 and CDR2 (germline): SGHRS, YFSETQ. The CDR3 protein is CASSLSGGEGYEQYF. For the CDR3, the DNA is TGCGCCAGCAGCTTGTCTGGGGGAGAGGGGTACGAGCAGTACTTC.

The chain is built from TRBV5-4 and TRBJ1-6; possible D gene TRBD1, 6 bases. The germline gives CDR1 SGHNT, CDR2 YYREEE (reference sequence). The CDR3 extends over 16 amino acids. V shed 1 base and J shed 9 bases, with 17 bases lying between them. The DNA of the CDR3 is TGTGCCAGCAGCTTGTCTTCCGGGGGGCAGGGTTCACCCCTCCACTTT. Translation: CASSLSSGGQGSPLHF.